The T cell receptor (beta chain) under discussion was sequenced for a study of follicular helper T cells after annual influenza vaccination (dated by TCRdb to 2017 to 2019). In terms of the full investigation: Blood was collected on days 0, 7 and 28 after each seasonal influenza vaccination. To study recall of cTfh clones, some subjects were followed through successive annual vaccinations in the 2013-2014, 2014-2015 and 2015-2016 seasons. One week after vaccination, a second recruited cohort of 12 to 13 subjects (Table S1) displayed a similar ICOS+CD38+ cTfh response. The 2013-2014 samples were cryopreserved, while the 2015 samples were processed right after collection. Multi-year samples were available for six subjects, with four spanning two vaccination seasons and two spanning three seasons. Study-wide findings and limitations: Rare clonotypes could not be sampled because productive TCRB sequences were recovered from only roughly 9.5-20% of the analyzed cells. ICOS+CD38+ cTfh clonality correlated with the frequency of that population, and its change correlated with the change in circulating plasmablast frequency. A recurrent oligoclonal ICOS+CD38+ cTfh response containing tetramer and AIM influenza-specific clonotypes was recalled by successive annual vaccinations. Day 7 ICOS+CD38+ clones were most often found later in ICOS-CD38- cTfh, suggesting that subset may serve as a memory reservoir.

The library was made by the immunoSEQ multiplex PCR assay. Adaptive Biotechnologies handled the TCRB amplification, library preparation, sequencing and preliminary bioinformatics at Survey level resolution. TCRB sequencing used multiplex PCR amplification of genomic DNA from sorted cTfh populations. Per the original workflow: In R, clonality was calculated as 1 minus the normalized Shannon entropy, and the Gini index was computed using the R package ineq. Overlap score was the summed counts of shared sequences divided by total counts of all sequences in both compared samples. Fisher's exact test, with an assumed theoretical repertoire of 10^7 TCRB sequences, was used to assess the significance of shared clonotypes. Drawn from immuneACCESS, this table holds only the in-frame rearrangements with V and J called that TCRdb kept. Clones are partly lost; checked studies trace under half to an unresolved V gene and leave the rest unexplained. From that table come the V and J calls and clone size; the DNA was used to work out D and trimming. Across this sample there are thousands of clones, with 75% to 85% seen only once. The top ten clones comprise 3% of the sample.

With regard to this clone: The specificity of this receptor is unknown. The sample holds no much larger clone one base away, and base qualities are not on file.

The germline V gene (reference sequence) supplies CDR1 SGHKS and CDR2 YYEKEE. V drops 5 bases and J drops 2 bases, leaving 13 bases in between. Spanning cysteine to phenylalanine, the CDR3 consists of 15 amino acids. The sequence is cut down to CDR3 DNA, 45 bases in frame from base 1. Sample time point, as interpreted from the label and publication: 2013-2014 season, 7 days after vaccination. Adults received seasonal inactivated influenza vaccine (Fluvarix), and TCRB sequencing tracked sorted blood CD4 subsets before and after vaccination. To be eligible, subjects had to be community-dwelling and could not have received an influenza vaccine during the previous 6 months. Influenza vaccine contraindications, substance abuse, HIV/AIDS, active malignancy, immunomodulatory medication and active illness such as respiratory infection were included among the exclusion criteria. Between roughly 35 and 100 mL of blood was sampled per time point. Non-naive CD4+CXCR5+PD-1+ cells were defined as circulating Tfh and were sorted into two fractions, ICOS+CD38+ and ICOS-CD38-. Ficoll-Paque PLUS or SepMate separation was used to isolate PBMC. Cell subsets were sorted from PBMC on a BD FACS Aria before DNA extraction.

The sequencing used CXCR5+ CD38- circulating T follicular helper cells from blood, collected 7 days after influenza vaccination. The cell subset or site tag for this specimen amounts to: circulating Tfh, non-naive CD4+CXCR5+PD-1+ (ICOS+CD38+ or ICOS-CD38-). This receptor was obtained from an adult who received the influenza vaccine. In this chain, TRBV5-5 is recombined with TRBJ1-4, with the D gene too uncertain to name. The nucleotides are TGTGCCAGCAGACAGAGCCTGGGCACTAATGAAAAACTGTTTTTT. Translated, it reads CASRQSLGTNEKLFF.